These 27 T cell receptor beta chains were sequenced from one sample in a study of technical replicates of blood from a handful of donors. The table came from immunoSEQ multiplex PCR; TCRdb's copy has only in-frame clones and leaves some out. The sample records tens of thousands of clones, about 94% being singletons. The sequencing input was T cells isolated from PBMCs. The receptors were sampled from a human donor in good health.

This clone was counted a single time. V is TRBV28 and J is TRBJ1-2; 9 bases match TRBD1. V was clipped by 6 bases and J by 3 bases; unmatched bases: 5. From germline, CDR1 is MDHEN and CDR2 SYDVKM. CDR3 length equals 14 residues. Here the CDR3 reads CASRNRGPDYGYTF. In DNA form, the CDR3 reads TGTGCCAGCAGAAACAGGGGGCCTGACTATGGCTACACCTTC.

Notes on this clone: A junction end diverges from the germline sequence, so it may reflect a read error. The CDR3 reads CASRIGGNGELFF. CDR3 sequence (DNA): TGTGCCAGTAGGATAGGGGGCAACGGGGAGCTGTTTTTT. The chain has TRBV19 and TRBJ2-2; 7 nucleotides agree with TRBD1. The length of the CDR3 is 13 residues. The germline V gene has CDR1 LNHDA and CDR2 SQIVND (reference sequence). The whole variable domain, remainder taken from reference TRBV19 and TRBJ2-2, is DGGITQSPKYLFRKEGQNVTLSCEQNLNHDAMYWYRQDPGQGLRLIYYSQIVNDFQKGDIAEGYSVSREKKESFPLTVTSAQKNPTAFYLCASRIGGNGELFFGEGSRLTVL.

The CDR3: CASSYGQLRNEQFF. Here the CDR3 DNA reads TGCGCCAGCAGCTATGGACAGCTCCGGAATGAGCAGTTCTTC. The rearrangement links TRBV5-1 to TRBJ2-1; D perhaps matches TRBD1 (6 bases). The CDR3 length is 14 residues. V gave up 3 bases and J gave up 7 bases, with 14 bases separating them. In germline, CDR1 is SGHRS, CDR2 YFSETQ.

This chain joins TRBV29-1 and TRBJ2-1; 8 bases align to TRBD1. Trimming took 5 bases from V and 4 from J; bases not matched to a gene: 13. Germline assignment: CDR1 SQVTM and CDR2 ANQGSEA. The CDR3 contains 16 residues. CDR3 amino acids: CSVTINRGTFYNEQFF. For the CDR3, the DNA is TGCAGCGTTACAATTAACAGGGGGACCTTTTACAATGAGCAGTTCTTC.

The chain couples TRBV2 to TRBJ2-2; 10 bases match TRBD2. Germline V CDR1 and CDR2: SNHLY, FYNNEI. This CDR3 is 17 amino acids long. After removal of 4 bases from V and 2 bases from J, the junction contained 7 bases not matched to a gene. Here the CDR3 reads CASSVGSGGRNTGELFF. The CDR3 DNA is TGTGCCAGCAGTGTGGGTAGCGGGGGGCGTAACACCGGGGAGCTGTTTTTT.

The chain links TRBV21-1 to TRBJ2-7; the listed D gene, TRBD1, was not tested against the DNA. TRBV21-1 counts as a pseudogene. CDR3 length equals 14 residues. CDR3 coding DNA: TGTGCCAGCAGCAAAGAGGGGGCAACCTACGAGCAGTACTTC. Its translation is CASSKEGATYEQYF.

This chain connects TRBV5-1 to TRBJ2-5; perhaps TRBD2 as D (6 bases). The CDR3 extends over 13 amino acids. Germline V gives CDR1 SGHRS, CDR2 YFSETQ. Trimming removed 6 bases at V and 3 bases at J, with 12 bases between. CDR3 sequence reads: CASKVGGEETQYF. DNA of the CDR3: TGCGCCAGCAAAGTCGGCGGGGAAGAGACCCAGTACTTC. The whole variable domain, remainder taken from reference TRBV5-1 and TRBJ2-5, is KAGVTQTPRYLIKTRGQQVTLSCSPISGHRSVSWYQQTPGQGLQFLFEYFSETQRNKGNFPGRFSGRQFSNSRSEMNVSTLELGDSALYLCASKVGGEETQYFGPGTRLLVL.

This chain links TRBV18 with TRBJ1-4; D unresolved. Trimming removed 2 bases from V and 0 bases from J, with 13 bases in between. Germline V gene data show CDR1 as KGHSH and CDR2 as LQKENI. CDR3 size: 17 residues. The CDR3 nucleotides are TGTGCCAGCTCACCAAGTCCGGGGAGTACAACTAATGAAAAACTGTTTTTT. It translates to CASSPSPGSTTNEKLFF.

This rearrangement joins TRBV7-2 to TRBJ1-4; D gene unclear. The CDR3 is 16 amino acids. V lost 1 base to trimming and J lost 4 bases, with 13 bases between them. The V gene's germline CDR1 is SGHTA and CDR2 FQGNSA. The CDR3 here is CASSLDTHRFNEKLFF. The CDR3, as DNA: TGTGCCAGCAGCTTAGATACCCACCGGTTTAATGAAAAACTGTTTTTT.

The genes are TRBV27 and TRBJ2-7; TRBD2 matches 8 bases. The germline V gene encodes CDR1 MNHEY and CDR2 SMNVEV (reference sequence). The junction had 3 bases not matched to a gene; V was cut back by 5 bases and J by 0 bases. This CDR3 comprises 14 residues. The CDR3 bases are TGTGCCAGCAGTAAGAGCGGGAGCTCCTACGAGCAGTACTTC. It codes for CASSKSGSSYEQYF.

The rearrangement links TRBV10-2 to TRBJ2-5; D is uncertain. This CDR3 comprises 13 residues. V gave up 3 bases and J gave up 2 bases, with 7 bases separating them. Germline values: CDR1 WSHSY, CDR2 SAAADI. CDR3 protein: CASSDSVQETQYF. In DNA, the CDR3 is TGCGCCAGCAGTGACAGTGTACAAGAGACCCAGTACTTC.

V and J are TRBV7-9 and TRBJ2-3, with unresolved D. Trimming shortened V by 2 bases and J by 2 bases, and 14 bases separated the two germline ends. Germline CDR1 and CDR2: SEHNR and FQNEAQ (reference sequence). The CDR3 runs to 16 residues. The CDR3 DNA follows: TGTGCCAGCAGCTTACCGGCGGTAACCTACACAGATACGCAGTATTTT. This sequence encodes CASSLPAVTYTDTQYF.

This rearrangement joins TRBV15 to TRBJ1-3, with a possible D match to TRBD1 (5 bases). The germline V and J ends were trimmed by 0 bases and 4 bases, with 10 bases remaining between them. The germline V gene encodes CDR1 LNHNV and CDR2 YYDKDF (reference sequence). CDR3 length: 15 amino acids. CDR3 in DNA: TGTGCCACCAGCAGAGATCATGGGGCCGGAAACACCATATATTTT. Translating it yields CATSRDHGAGNTIYF.

The chain is built from TRBV4-1 and TRBJ1-4; D gene ambiguous. V was trimmed by 6 bases and J by 5 bases, leaving 10 bases between them. There are 13 residues in the CDR3. CDR1 is MGHRA and CDR2 is YSYEKL in the germline V gene. CDR3 sequence (DNA): TGCGCCAGCAGTCGAGGGAAAAATGAAAAACTGTTTTTT. As protein: CASSRGKNEKLFF.

V is TRBV5-4 and J is TRBJ2-1, with 9 bases lining up with TRBD1. Germline CDR1 and CDR2: SGHNT and YYREEE (reference sequence). There are 15 residues in the CDR3. V was clipped by 4 bases and J by 15 bases; unmatched bases: 17. For the CDR3, the DNA is TGTGCCAGCAGCCCCGAGGGACAGGGCACAACCCATCCGTTCTTC. The encoded protein is CASSPEGQGTTHPFF.

V usage is TRBV7-2 and J usage is TRBJ2-5; 7 positions match TRBD2. In germline, CDR1 is SGHTA, CDR2 FQGNSA. This CDR3 spans 15 amino acids. Trimming removed 5 bases from V and 9 bases from J; junction bases left unmatched: 15. The CDR3 sequence: CASSTARLAGRSQYF. The CDR3 DNA reads as TGTGCCAGCAGCACAGCCCGACTAGCCGGGCGGTCCCAGTACTTC.

Only one count was recorded for this clone. The chain carries TRBV6-5 and TRBJ1-2; D might be TRBD1 (6 bases). The CDR3 sequence is 14 residues long. V was cut by 4 bases and J by 0 bases, with 9 bases left in between. Germline CDR1 is MNHEY and CDR2 is SVGAGI. The CDR3 bases are TGTGCCAGCAGTTCCGGGACAACTAACTATGGCTACACCTTC. Residues: CASSSGTTNYGYTF.

The rearrangement links TRBV5-4 to TRBJ1-1, with a possible D match to TRBD1 (5 bases). The CDR3 sequence is 13 residues long. Trimming removed 2 bases at V and 5 bases at J, with 10 bases between. Germline assignment: CDR1 SGHNT and CDR2 YYREEE (reference sequence). The CDR3 spells CASSFRTKTEAFF. Here the CDR3 DNA reads TGTGCCAGCAGCTTTAGGACAAAAACTGAAGCTTTCTTT.

V usage is TRBV28 and J usage is TRBJ2-5, with D perhaps TRBD1 (6 bases). The germline CDR1 and CDR2 sequences are MDHEN and SYDVKM. The CDR3 runs to 14 residues. V dropped 2 bases and J dropped 1 base, with 8 bases sitting between them. The CDR3 DNA is TGTGCCAGCAGTTTAGCGACAGGCCAAGAGACCCAGTACTTC. This gives the protein CASSLATGQETQYF.

J is TRBJ1-4 and V is TRBV19; D is unclear. Germline assignment: CDR1 LNHDA and CDR2 SQIVND (reference sequence). Trimming took off 3 bases at V and 3 bases at J, with 8 bases between the two ends. This CDR3 has 14 residues. This CDR3 is CASSIDRANEKLFF. In DNA form, the CDR3 reads TGTGCCAGTAGTATTGACCGGGCTAATGAAAAACTGTTTTTT.

The gene calls are TRBV27 and TRBJ2-2; D gene uncertain. Germline assignment: CDR1 MNHEY and CDR2 SMNVEV (reference sequence). Trimming cost V 2 bases and J 5 bases, with 3 bases left between them. The length of the CDR3 is 12 residues. CDR3 sequence reads: CASSLRTGELFF. CDR3 in DNA: TGTGCCAGCAGTTTACGGACCGGGGAGCTGTTTTTT.

CDR3 sequence reads: CASSIHGNTIYF. CDR3 coding DNA: TGTGCCAGTAGTATACATGGAAACACCATATATTTT. The chain uses TRBV19 and TRBJ1-3; D gene uncertain. Trimming removed 2 bases at V and 3 bases at J, with 2 bases between. The CDR3 is 12 amino acids. The germline CDR1 and CDR2 sequences are LNHDA and SQIVND (reference sequence). Combining the CDR3 with reference TRBV19 and TRBJ1-3 gives the whole variable domain DGGITQSPKYLFRKEGQNVTLSCEQNLNHDAMYWYRQDPGQGLRLIYYSQIVNDFQKGDIAEGYSVSREKKESFPLTVTSAQKNPTAFYLCASSIHGNTIYFGEGSWLTVV.

The V and J genes are TRBV7-2 and TRBJ2-3, with 8 bases aligning to TRBD2. CDR3 length: 18 residues. Per germline, CDR1 SGHTA and CDR2 FQGNSA. With 0 bases clipped from V and 2 bases from J, the junction kept 10 bases outside the gene matches. The CDR3 protein is CASSLAGLAGSLTDTQYF. The CDR3 region has the DNA TGTGCCAGCAGCTTAGCTGGGCTAGCGGGCTCCCTCACAGATACGCAGTATTTT.

This clone is a singleton in its sample. The chain joins TRBV10-1 to TRBJ2-5; 9 bases are shared with TRBD2. The CDR3 extends over 15 amino acids. The V and J ends lost 11 bases and 3 bases, in that order; junction bases with no gene match: 13. Germline V CDR1 and CDR2: WNHNN, SYGVQD (reference sequence). The CDR3 DNA follows: TGCGCCGTCTTAGCGGGAGCCCAAGCGGAAGAGACCCAGTACTTC. It specifies CAVLAGAQAEETQYF.

This sequence joins TRBV7-2 and TRBJ2-7, with 9 positions matching TRBD2. This CDR3 has 14 residues. Trimming took 10 bases from V and 2 from J; bases not matched to a gene: 9. Germline assignment: CDR1 SGHTA and CDR2 FQGNSA. CDR3 protein: CATREGLAAYEQYF. For the CDR3, the DNA is TGTGCCACTCGAGAGGGACTAGCAGCCTACGAGCAGTACTTC.

There are many counts of this clone. The chain couples TRBV21-1 to TRBJ2-7; TRBD2, the table's D call, was not compared with the DNA. TRBV21-1 constitutes a pseudogene. This CDR3 has 16 amino acids. The CDR3 sequence is CASSKVVVSSAYEQYF. In DNA, the CDR3 is TGTGCCAGCAGCAAAGTGGTAGTTTCATCTGCCTACGAGCAGTACTTC.

In this sample, this clone turned up once. This chain uses TRBV29-1 with TRBJ2-7, with 8 bases fitting TRBD1. V was clipped by 0 bases and J by 3 bases; unmatched bases: 10. CDR3 length: 16 residues. Germline values: CDR1 SQVTM, CDR2 ANQGSEA. The CDR3 region is CSVEDLGRTGIYEQYF. The CDR3 region has the DNA TGCAGCGTTGAAGATCTTGGGAGGACAGGGATCTACGAGCAGTACTTC.